This paragraph reports one TCR beta chain. As yet, its antigen is unknown. The data belong to a study of T cell clonotyping in hematopoietic cell transplantation. Study findings and constraints: After transplant, recipient diversity fell while pathologically expanded clonotypes grew through day 180.

Profiling relied on immunoSEQ multiplex PCR, and the TCRdb table lists in-frame clones only, not all of them. The sample includes under 20,000 clones, almost 90% seen only once; the top ten take 2.7%. Input material: peripheral blood mononuclear cells. The sequence was collected from a man in his forties or fifties in good health. Some clones in this sample may be carry-over from other donors' samples.

The CDR3 bases are TGTGCCAGCAGCCTCGACAGGGGAATCAATGTAAACTATGGCTACACCTTC. It encodes CASSLDRGINVNYGYTF. V and J are TRBV28 and TRBJ1-2, with 8 positions matching TRBD1. The CDR3 extends over 17 amino acids. CDR1 is MDHEN, CDR2 SYDVKM, per germline. Trimming cost V 6 bases and J 2 bases; bases outside gene matches: 14.